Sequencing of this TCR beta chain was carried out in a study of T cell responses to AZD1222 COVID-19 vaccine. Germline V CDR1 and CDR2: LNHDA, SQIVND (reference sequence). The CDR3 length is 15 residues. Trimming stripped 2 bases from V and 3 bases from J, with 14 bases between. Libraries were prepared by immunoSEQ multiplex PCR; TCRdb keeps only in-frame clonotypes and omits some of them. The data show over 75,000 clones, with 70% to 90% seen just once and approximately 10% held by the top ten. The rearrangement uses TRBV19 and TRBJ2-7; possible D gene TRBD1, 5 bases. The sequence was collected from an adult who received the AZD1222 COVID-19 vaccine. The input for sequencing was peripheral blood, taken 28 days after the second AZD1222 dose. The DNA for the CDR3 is TGTGCCAGTAGTATAACGGCAGGGCTAAGCTACGAGCAGTACTTC. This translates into CASSITAGLSYEQYF. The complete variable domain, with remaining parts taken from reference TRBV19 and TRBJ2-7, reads DGGITQSPKYLFRKEGQNVTLSCEQNLNHDAMYWYRQDPGQGLRLIYYSQIVNDFQKGDIAEGYSVSREKKESFPLTVTSAQKNPTAFYLCASSITAGLSYEQYFGPGTRLTVT.